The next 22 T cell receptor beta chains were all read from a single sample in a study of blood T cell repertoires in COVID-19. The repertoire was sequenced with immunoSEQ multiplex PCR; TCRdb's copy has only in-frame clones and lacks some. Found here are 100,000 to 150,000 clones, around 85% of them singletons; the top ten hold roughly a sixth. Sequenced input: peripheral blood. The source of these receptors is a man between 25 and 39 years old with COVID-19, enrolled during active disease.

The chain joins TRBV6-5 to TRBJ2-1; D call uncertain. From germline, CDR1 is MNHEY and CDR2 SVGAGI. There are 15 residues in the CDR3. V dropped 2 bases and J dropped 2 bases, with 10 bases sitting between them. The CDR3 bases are TGTGCCAGCAGTTACGGCGATGCGGCCTACAATGAGCAGTTCTTC. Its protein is CASSYGDAAYNEQFF.

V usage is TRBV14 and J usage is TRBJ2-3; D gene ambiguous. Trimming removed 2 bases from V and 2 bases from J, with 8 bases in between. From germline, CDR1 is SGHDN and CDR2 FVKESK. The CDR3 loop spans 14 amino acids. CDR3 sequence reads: CASSQLVDTDTQYF. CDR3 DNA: TGTGCCAGCAGCCAACTAGTAGACACAGATACGCAGTATTTT.

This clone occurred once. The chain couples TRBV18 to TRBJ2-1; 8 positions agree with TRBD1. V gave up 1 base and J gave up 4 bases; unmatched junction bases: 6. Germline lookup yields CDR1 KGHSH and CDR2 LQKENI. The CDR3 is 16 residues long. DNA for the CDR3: TGTGCCAGCTCACCACAAGAGCAGGGGGCTTACAATGAGCAGTTCTTC. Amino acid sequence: CASSPQEQGAYNEQFF.

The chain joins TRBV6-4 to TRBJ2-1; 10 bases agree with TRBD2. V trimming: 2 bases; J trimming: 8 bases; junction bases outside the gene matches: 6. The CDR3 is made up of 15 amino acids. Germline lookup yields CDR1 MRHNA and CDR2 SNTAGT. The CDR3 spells CASSDLAGDSDEQFF. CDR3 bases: TGTGCCAGCAGTGACCTAGCGGGAGACTCCGATGAGCAGTTCTTC.

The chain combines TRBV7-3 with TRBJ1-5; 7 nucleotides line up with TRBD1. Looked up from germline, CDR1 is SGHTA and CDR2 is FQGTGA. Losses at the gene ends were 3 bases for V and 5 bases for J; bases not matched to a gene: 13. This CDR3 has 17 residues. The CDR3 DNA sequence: TGTGCCAGCAGCTTTGAGGGTGACAGGGTCGATGATCAGCCCCAGCATTTT. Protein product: CASSFEGDRVDDQPQHF.

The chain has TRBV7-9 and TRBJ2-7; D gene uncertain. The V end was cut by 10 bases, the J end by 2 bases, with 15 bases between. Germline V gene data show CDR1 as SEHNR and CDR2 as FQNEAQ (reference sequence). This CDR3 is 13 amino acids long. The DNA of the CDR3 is TGTGCCACCGGCCACAGTACCGCCTACGAGCAGTACTTC. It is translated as CATGHSTAYEQYF.

This CDR3 reads CASSPSGYGGRAGDEQFF. The CDR3 coding sequence is TGTGCCAGCAGTCCCTCGGGCTACGGCGGGAGGGCCGGGGATGAGCAGTTCTTC. The chain links TRBV28 to TRBJ2-1; 9 bases align to TRBD2. J lost 8 bases, V lost 5 bases, and 19 bases had no gene match. Per germline, CDR1 MDHEN and CDR2 SYDVKM. The CDR3 runs to 18 residues.

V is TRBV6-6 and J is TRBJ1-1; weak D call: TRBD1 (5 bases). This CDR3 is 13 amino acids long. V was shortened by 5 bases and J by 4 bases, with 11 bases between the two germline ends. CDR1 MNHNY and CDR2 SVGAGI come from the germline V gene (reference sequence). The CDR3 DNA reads TGTGCCAGCAGTCCAAGGGGTTTCACTGAAGCTTTCTTT. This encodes CASSPRGFTEAFF.

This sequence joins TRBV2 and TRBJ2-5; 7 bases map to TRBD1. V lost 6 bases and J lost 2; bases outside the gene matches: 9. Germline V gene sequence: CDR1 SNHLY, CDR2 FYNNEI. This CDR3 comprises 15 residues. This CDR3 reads CASRKYRDSQETQYF. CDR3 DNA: TGTGCCAGCAGGAAATACAGGGACAGTCAAGAGACCCAGTACTTC.

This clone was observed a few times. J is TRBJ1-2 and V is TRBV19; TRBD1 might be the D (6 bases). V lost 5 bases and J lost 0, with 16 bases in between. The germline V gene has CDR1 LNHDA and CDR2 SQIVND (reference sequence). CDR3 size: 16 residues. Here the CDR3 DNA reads TGTGCCAGTAGTCGAAACAGGGCCCCAGCTAACTATGGCTACACCTTC. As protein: CASSRNRAPANYGYTF.

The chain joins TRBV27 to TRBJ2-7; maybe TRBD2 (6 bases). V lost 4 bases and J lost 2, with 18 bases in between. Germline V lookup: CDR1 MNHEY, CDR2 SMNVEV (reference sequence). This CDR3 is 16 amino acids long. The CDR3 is CASSSLGAGLTYEQYF. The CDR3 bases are TGTGCCAGCAGTTCCTTAGGCGCGGGGCTTACCTACGAGCAGTACTTC.

This CDR3 reads CASSLTSGDQETQYF. CDR3 bases: TGTGCCAGCAGCTTGACTAGCGGGGATCAAGAGACCCAGTACTTC. The genes are TRBV5-6 and TRBJ2-5, with 10 bases aligning to TRBD2. The J segment lost 2 bases and the V segment lost 1 base, leaving 2 bases of the junction unmatched. This CDR3 is 15 amino acids long. Germline V lookup: CDR1 SGHDT, CDR2 YYEEEE.

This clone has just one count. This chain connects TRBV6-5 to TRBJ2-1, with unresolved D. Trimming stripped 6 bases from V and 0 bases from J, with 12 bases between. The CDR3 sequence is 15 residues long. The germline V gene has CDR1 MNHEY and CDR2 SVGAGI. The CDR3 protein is CASRRVLSSYNEQFF. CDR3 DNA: TGTGCCAGCAGGAGAGTTTTAAGCTCCTACAATGAGCAGTTCTTC.

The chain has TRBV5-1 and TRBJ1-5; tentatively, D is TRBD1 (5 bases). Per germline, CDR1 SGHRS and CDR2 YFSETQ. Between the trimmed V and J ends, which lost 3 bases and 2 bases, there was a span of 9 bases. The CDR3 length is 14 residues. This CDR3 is CASSWGLGNQPQHF. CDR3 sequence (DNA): TGCGCCAGCAGCTGGGGACTGGGCAATCAGCCCCAGCATTTT. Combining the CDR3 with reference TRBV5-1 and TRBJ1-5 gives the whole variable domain KAGVTQTPRYLIKTRGQQVTLSCSPISGHRSVSWYQQTPGQGLQFLFEYFSETQRNKGNFPGRFSGRQFSNSRSEMNVSTLELGDSALYLCASSWGLGNQPQHFGDGTRLSIL.

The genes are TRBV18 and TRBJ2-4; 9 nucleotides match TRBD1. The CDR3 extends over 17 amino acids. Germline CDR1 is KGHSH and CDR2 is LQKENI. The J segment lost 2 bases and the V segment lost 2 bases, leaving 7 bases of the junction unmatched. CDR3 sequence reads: CASSPWDREDSKNIQYF. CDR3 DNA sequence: TGTGCCAGCTCACCATGGGACAGGGAGGATTCCAAAAACATTCAGTACTTC.

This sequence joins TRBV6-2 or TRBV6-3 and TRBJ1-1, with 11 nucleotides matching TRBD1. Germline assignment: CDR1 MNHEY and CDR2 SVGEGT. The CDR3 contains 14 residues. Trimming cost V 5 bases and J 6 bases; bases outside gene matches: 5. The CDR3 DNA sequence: TGTGCCAGCAGTGGACAGGGGGCGGGAGCTGAAGCTTTCTTT. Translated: CASSGQGAGAEAFF.

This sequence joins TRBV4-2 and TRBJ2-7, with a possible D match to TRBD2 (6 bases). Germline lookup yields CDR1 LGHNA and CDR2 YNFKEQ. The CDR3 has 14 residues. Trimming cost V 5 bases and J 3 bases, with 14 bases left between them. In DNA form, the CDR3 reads TGTGCCAGCAGCTTCGGGGGTCTCAGCTACGAGCAGTACTTC. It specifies CASSFGGLSYEQYF.

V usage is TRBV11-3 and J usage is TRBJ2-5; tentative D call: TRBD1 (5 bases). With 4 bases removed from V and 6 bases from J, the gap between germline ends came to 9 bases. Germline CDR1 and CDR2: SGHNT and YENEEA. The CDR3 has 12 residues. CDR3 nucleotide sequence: TGTGCCAGCAGCTCCAGGGAAAAGACCCAGTACTTC. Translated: CASSSREKTQYF.

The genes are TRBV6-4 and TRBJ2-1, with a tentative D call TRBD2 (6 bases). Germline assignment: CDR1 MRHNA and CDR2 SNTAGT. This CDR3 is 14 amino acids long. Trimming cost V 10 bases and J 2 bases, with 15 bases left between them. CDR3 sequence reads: CATFFGGPYNEQFF. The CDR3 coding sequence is TGTGCCACCTTCTTTGGAGGGCCCTACAATGAGCAGTTCTTC.

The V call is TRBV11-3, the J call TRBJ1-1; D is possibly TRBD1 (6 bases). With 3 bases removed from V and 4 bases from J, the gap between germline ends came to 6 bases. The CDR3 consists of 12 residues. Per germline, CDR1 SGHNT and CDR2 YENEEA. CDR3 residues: CASSFRGTEAFF. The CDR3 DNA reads TGTGCCAGCAGCTTCAGGGGCACTGAAGCTTTCTTT.

CDR3 sequence (DNA): TGTGCCAGCAGCCGGGGACAGGGCTATGGGGCCAACGTCCTGACTTTC. Translation: CASSRGQGYGANVLTF. The rearrangement links TRBV3-1 (or the pseudogene TRBV3-2) to TRBJ2-6; 9 bases agree with TRBD1. CDR1 is LGHDT, CDR2 YNNKEL, per germline (reference sequence). The CDR3 sequence is 16 residues long. Germline trimming cut 4 bases from V and 3 bases from J; bases unmatched to any gene: 4.

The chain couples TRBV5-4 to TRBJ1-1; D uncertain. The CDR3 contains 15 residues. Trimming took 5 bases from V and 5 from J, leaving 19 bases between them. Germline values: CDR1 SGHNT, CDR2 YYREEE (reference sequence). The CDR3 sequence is CASREVREGLTEAFF. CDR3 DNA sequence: TGTGCCAGCAGGGAAGTCCGGGAGGGTCTTACTGAAGCTTTCTTT. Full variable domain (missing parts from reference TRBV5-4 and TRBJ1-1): ETGVTQSPTHLIKTRGQQVTLRCSSQSGHNTVSWYQQALGQGPQFIFQYYREEENGRGNFPPRFSGLQFPNYSSELNVNALELDDSALYLCASREVREGLTEAFFGQGTRLTVV.